These 3 T cell receptor beta chains were sequenced from one sample in a study of CD8 T cells in ankylosing spondylitis. TCRdb passed the 5' RACE reads through MiXCR, listing each CDR3 protein once. The sample holds 250,000 or so distinct CDR3 sequences, 15% to 20% seen once. Sequencing used blood, either unsorted or a sorted T cell fraction (not recorded which). These receptors were taken from a male donor with ankylosing spondylitis or in good health (not recorded which).

The chain employs TRBV4-1 and TRBJ2-1, with D perhaps matching TRBD2 (6 bases). Germline lookup yields CDR1 MGHRA and CDR2 YSYEKL. The CDR3 loop spans 14 amino acids. V dropped 4 bases and J dropped 6 bases, with 13 bases sitting between them. CDR3 region: CASSPAWGVNEQFF. Here the CDR3 DNA reads TGCGCCAGCAGCCCCGCTTGGGGGGTCAATGAGCAGTTCTTC.

There are many counts of this clonotype. The CDR3 region is CASSLAPSSYNEQFF. The CDR3 region has the DNA TGTGCCAGCAGTTTGGCGCCGAGCTCCTACAATGAGCAGTTCTTC. The V call is TRBV12-3 or TRBV12-4, the J call TRBJ2-1; D not certain. The CDR3 is 15 residues long. Trimming cost V 3 bases and J 0 bases, with 9 bases left between them.

The CDR3 is CASSTAVYQETQYF. The CDR3 DNA reads as TGTGCCAGCAGCACAGCGGTGTACCAAGAGACCCAGTACTTC. The chain uses TRBV7-8 and TRBJ2-5; TRBD2 might be the D (5 bases). The germline V and J ends were trimmed by 5 bases and 0 bases, with 10 bases remaining between them. The CDR3 sequence is 14 residues long. Germline V gene lookup returns CDR1 SGHVS and CDR2 FQNEAQ.